This TCR beta chain is drawn from a study of siplizumab effects on memory and regulatory T cells. TCRdb's copy holds only in-frame clones and misses some; the assay was immunoSEQ multiplex PCR. The sample consists of approximately 100,000 clones, under 95% of them appearing once. The germline CDR1 and CDR2 sequences are MNHNY and SVGAGI (reference sequence). V lost 7 bases, J lost 1 base, and 13 bases lay in between. The CDR3 contains 14 residues. Study-level findings and limits: Significant reduction of alloreactive sequences traceable to unstimulated CD4+ memory cells was observed with siplizumab.

This clone was seen a single time. What it binds is unknown. The V call is TRBV6-6, the J call TRBJ1-1; D uncertain. This clonotype was obtained from a human donor in good health. What was sequenced was Tregs sorted from blood. Written as DNA, the CDR3 is TGTGCCAGCACCCCCCTGCGAGGGAACACTGAAGCTTTCTTT. Encoded protein: CASTPLRGNTEAFF.